This is a list of T cell receptor beta chains from one sample in a study of T cells in Graves' hyperthyroidism and ophthalmopathy. MiXCR, run by TCRdb on the multiplex PCR reads, gives a single entry per CDR3 protein. This sample has some 460,000 distinct CDR3 sequences, with approximately 14% found just once. The specimen was blood. These TCRs come from a woman between 18 and 29 years old with Graves' hyperthyroidism. The CDR3 runs from the conserved cysteine through the conserved F or W. A D gene is named only where the DNA matches it firmly. Clone size is not always given. Where it is, it says once, few, many or a class for expanded clones.

.	TRBJ2-7	TRBV3-1	many	CASSPPGEIQQYF	TGTGCCAGCAGCCCTCCCGGGGAGATCCAGCAGTACTTC
.	TRBJ2-3	TRBV2	.	CASSLPGTSTDTQYF	TGTGCCAGCAGTTTACCGGGGACTAGCACAGATACGCAGTATTTT
TRBD2	TRBJ2-3	TRBV19	.	CASSSGEPPDTQYF	TGTGCCAGTTCTAGCGGGGAGCCCCCAGATACGCAGTATTTT
.	TRBJ1-2	TRBV20-1	many	CSATYYGYTF	TGCAGTGCTACTTACTATGGCTACACCTTC
TRBD2	TRBJ2-7	TRBV3-1	many	CASSPPPAGVSEQYF	TGTGCCAGCAGCCCACCTCCGGCGGGAGTCTCCGAGCAGTACTTC
.	TRBJ2-3	TRBV28	many	CASSAAGARDTQYF	TGTGCCAGCAGTGCCGCGGGGGCCAGGGATACGCAGTATTTT
.	TRBJ2-2	TRBV15	.	CATRSPRGEGRAGELFF	TGTGCCACCAGAAGTCCTAGGGGGGAGGGCCGCGCCGGGGAGCTGTTTTTT
TRBD2	TRBJ2-1	TRBV12-3/TRBV12-4	many	CASDKGSGGYNEQFF	TGTGCCAGCGATAAAGGTAGCGGGGGTTACAATGAGCAGTTCTTC
.	TRBJ2-2	TRBV6-2/TRBV6-3	many	CASSAFRDTGELFF	TGTGCCAGCAGTGCTTTCCGGGACACCGGGGAGCTGTTTTTT
.	TRBJ2-6	TRBV7-3	.	CASSPVGGVSGANVLTF	TGTGCCAGCAGCCCGGTGGGGGGAGTCTCTGGGGCCAACGTCCTGACTTTC
.	TRBJ2-3	TRBV20-1	many	CSAPGTPDTQYF	TGCAGTGCCCCCGGGACTCCAGATACGCAGTATTTT
.	TRBJ2-3	TRBV2	many	CASIFQGRTDTQYF	TGTGCCAGCATCTTCCAGGGGAGAACAGATACGCAGTATTTT
TRBD1	TRBJ2-1	TRBV12-5	many	CASGYGTGAYNEQFF	TGTGCTAGTGGTTACGGGACAGGGGCCTACAATGAGCAGTTCTTC
.	TRBJ2-7	TRBV28	.	CASRYYEQYF	TGTGCCAGCAGATACTACGAGCAGTACTTC
TRBD1	TRBJ1-2	TRBV19	many	CASTTGIKGYTF	TGTGCCAGTACGACAGGGATAAAGGGCTACACCTTC
.	TRBJ2-3	TRBV15	many	CATSRVGGRTDTQYF	TGTGCCACCAGCAGAGTTGGGGGCCGCACAGATACGCAGTATTTT
TRBD1	TRBJ1-2	TRBV7-2	few	CASSPKGGILNYGYTF	TGTGCCAGCAGCCCCAAAGGGGGCATCCTTAACTATGGCTACACCTTC
TRBD2	TRBJ2-1	TRBV7-7	.	CASSLGLAGGPGNNEQFF	TGTGCTAGCAGCTTGGGACTAGCGGGAGGGCCGGGAAACAATGAGCAGTTCTTC
.	TRBJ2-5	TRBV7-3	.	CASSLFGSTETQYF	TGTGCCAGCAGCTTATTTGGGAGTACAGAGACCCAGTACTTC
.	TRBJ2-1	TRBV27	many	CASSFRDGRPNEQFF	TGTGCCAGCAGCTTCCGGGACGGTCGACCCAATGAGCAGTTCTTC
TRBD2	TRBJ2-7	TRBV7-2	few	CASSDTGGLGEQYF	TGTGCCAGCAGCGACACGGGGGGGCTAGGCGAGCAGTACTTC
TRBD1	TRBJ1-2	TRBV15	.	CATSPREDRVEGYTF	TGTGCCACCAGCCCACGAGAGGACAGGGTGGAGGGCTACACCTTC
TRBD2	TRBJ2-5	TRBV20-1	many	CSARDQAGDGETQYF	TGCAGTGCTAGAGATCAAGCGGGAGATGGAGAGACCCAGTACTTC
.	TRBJ2-7	TRBV2	many	CASSVAGTYYEQYF	TGTGCCAGCAGTGTGGCAGGGACCTACTACGAGCAGTACTTC
.	TRBJ1-1	TRBV6-6	many	CASSYSRNTEAFF	TGTGCCAGCAGTTACTCGAGGAACACTGAAGCTTTCTTT
TRBD1	TRBJ2-7	TRBV2	many	CASGGQGDEQYF	TGTGCCAGCGGGGGACAGGGCGACGAGCAGTACTTC
TRBD1	TRBJ2-1	TRBV7-9	many	CASSLARTGGSSYNEQFF	TGTGCCAGCAGCTTAGCCCGAACAGGGGGAAGCTCCTACAATGAGCAGTTCTTC
.	TRBJ2-3	TRBV18	many	CASSPEDGDTQYF	TGTGCCAGCTCACCAGAAGACGGAGATACGCAGTATTTT
TRBD2	TRBJ2-2	TRBV7-9	.	CASRLAGGRTGELFF	TGTGCCAGCAGATTAGCGGGAGGGAGGACCGGGGAGCTGTTTTTT
.	TRBJ1-4	TRBV6-1	many	CASSSPRGGPEKLFF	TGTGCCAGCAGTTCCCCCCGGGGCGGTCCTGAAAAACTGTTTTTT